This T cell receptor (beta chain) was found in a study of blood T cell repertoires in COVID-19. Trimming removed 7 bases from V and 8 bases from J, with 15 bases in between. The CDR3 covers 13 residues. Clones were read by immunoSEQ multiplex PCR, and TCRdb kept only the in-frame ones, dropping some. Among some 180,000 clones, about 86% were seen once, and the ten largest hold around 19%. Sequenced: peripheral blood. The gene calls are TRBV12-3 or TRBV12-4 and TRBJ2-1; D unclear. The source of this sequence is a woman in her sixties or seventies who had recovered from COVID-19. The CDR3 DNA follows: TGTGCCAGCATGGGCAGTACGGTCTATGAGCAGTTCTTC. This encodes CASMGSTVYEQFF.